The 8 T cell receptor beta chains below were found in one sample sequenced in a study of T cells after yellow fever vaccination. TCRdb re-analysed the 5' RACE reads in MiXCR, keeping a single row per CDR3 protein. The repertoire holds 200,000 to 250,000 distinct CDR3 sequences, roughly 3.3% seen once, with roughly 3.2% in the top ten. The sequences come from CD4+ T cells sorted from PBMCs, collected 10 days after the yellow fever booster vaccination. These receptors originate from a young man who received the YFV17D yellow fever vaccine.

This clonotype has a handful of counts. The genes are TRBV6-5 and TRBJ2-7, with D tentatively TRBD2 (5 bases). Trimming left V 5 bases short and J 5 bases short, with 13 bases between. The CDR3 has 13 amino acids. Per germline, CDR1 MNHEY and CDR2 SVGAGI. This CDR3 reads CASSPLAPNEQYF. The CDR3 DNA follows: TGTGCCAGCAGTCCCCTAGCTCCCAACGAGCAGTACTTC.

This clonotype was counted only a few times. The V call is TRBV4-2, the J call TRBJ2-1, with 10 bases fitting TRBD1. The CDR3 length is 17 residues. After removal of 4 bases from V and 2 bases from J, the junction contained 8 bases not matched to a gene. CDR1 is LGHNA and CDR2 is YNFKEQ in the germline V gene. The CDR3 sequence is CASSRYLGQGTYNEQFF. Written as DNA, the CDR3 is TGTGCCAGCAGCCGCTACTTGGGACAGGGGACCTACAATGAGCAGTTCTTC.

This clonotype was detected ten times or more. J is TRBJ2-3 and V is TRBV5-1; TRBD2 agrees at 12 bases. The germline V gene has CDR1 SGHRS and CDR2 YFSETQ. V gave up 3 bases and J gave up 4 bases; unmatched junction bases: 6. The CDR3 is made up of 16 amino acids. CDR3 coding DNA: TGCGCCAGCAGCTGGACTAGCGGGGTAGTATCAGATACGCAGTATTTT. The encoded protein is CASSWTSGVVSDTQYF.

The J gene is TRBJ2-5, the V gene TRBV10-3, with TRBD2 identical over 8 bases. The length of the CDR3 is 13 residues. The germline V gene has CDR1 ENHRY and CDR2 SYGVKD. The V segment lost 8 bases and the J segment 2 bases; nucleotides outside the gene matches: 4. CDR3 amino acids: CAIGIAGQETQYF. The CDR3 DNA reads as TGTGCCATCGGGATAGCGGGGCAAGAGACCCAGTACTTC.

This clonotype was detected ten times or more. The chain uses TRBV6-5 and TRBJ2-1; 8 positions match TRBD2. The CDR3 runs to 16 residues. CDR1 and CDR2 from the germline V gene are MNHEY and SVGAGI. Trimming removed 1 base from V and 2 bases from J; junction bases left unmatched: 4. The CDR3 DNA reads TGTGCCAGCAGTTACTGGGCGGGGGGACCCTACAATGAGCAGTTCTTC. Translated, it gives CASSYWAGGPYNEQFF.

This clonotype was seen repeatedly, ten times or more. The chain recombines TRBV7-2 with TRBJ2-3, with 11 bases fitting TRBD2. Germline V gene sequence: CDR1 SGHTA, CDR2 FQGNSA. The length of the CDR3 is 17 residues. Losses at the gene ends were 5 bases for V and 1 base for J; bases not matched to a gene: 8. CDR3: CASSAQPTSGGTDTQYF. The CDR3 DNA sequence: TGTGCCAGCAGCGCACAGCCGACTAGCGGGGGCACAGATACGCAGTATTTT.

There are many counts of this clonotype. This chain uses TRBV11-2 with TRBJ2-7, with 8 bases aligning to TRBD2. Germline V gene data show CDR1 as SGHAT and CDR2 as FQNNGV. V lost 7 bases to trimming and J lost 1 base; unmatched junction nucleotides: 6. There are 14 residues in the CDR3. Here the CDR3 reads CASKGGGSSYEQYV. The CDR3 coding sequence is TGTGCCAGCAAGGGCGGGGGGAGTTCCTACGAGCAGTACGTC.

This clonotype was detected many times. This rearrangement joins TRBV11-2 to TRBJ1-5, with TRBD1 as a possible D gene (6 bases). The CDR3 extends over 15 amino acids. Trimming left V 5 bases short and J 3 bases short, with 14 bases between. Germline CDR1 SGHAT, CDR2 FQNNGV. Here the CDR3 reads CASSGTTGINQPQHF. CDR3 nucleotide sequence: TGTGCCAGCAGCGGAACGACAGGAATCAATCAGCCCCAGCATTTT.